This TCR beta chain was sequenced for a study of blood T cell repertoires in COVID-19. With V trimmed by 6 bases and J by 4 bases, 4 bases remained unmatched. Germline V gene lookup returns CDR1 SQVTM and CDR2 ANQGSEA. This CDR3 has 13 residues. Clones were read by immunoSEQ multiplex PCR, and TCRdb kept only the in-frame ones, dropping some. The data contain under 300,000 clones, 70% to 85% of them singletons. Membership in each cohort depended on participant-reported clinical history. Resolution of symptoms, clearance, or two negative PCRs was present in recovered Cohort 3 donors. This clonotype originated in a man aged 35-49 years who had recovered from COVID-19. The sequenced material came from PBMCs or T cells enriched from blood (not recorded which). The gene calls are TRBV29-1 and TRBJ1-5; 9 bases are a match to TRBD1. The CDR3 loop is CSVGQGSNQPQHF. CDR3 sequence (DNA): TGCAGCGTCGGACAGGGGTCGAATCAGCCCCAGCATTTT.